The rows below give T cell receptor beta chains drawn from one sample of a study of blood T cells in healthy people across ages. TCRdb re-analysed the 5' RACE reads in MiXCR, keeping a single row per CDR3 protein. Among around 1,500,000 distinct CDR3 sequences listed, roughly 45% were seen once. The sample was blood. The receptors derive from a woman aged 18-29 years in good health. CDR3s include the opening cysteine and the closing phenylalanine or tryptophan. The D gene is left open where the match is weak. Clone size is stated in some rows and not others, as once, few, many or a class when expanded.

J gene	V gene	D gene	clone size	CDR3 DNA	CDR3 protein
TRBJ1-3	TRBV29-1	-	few	TGCAGCGTACGGGTGCAAACTGGAAACACCATATATTTT	CSVRVQTGNTIYF
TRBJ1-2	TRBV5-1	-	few	TGCGCCAGCAGCTTGCAGGGCAGCTCAAACTATGGCTACACCTTC	CASSLQGSSNYGYTF
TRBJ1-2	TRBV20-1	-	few	TGCAGTGCTAGGGGGGATCTAGGGCATAACTATGGCTACACCTTC	CSARGDLGHNYGYTF
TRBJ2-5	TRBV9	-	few	TGTGCCAGCAGCGTAGAAACGTACCAAGAGACCCAGTACTTC	CASSVETYQETQYF
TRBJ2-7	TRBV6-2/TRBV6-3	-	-	TGTGCCAGCAGTTACTCCGGCCTGCAGTACTTC	CASSYSGLQYF
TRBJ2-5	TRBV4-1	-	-	TGCGCCAGCAACAACCTGATGGCCGACCTACGAAATGAGCAGTACTTC	CASNNLMADLRNEQYF
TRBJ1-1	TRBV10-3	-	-	TGTGCCTCCAATCCGGGGTTGGGCACTGAAGCTTTCTTT	CASNPGLGTEAFF
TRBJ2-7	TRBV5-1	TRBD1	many	TGCGCCAGCAGCTTCCGGACAGGGTCCTACGAGCAGTACTTC	CASSFRTGSYEQYF
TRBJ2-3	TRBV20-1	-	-	TGCAGTGCTAGAGAACCCGGCCGCGCCGATACGCAGTATTTT	CSAREPGRADTQYF
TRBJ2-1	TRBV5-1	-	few	TGCGCCAGCAGTGGGGCCCCAGGGGGGAATGAGCAGTTCTTC	CASSGAPGGNEQFF
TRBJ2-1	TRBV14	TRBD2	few	TGTGCCAGCAGCCAAGATCTTGGGACTAGCGGGAAAAATGAGCAGTTCTTC	CASSQDLGTSGKNEQFF
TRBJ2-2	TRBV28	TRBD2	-	TGTGCCAGCAGGACACGGGGGGGCGTCACCGGGGAGCTGTTTTTT	CASRTRGGVTGELFF